Below are 15 T cell receptor beta chains sequenced from a single sample in a study of T cell repertoires in cytomegalovirus infection. TCRdb recomputed calls from the reads with MiXCR, one row per CDR3 protein. Of about half a million distinct CDR3 sequences in the sample, around a third are singletons; the top ten hold roughly a sixth. For these receptors, no antigen is known. Sequencing used cultured PBMCs, obtained from culture after CMV antigen stimulation. All receptors come from a human donor in good health (CMV status not recorded). Some clones in this sample may be carry-over from other donors' samples.

This clonotype appeared a few times. The CDR3 DNA reads TGTGCCAGCAGCCGAACCCCGAGGACTAGCGGGAGGGCCTCTGGGGCCAACGTCCTGACTTTC. Translation gives CASSRTPRTSGRASGANVLTF. The chain links TRBV11-2 to TRBJ2-6, with 15 nucleotides matching TRBD2. Germline V gene data show CDR1 as SGHAT and CDR2 as FQNNGV. This CDR3 contains 21 residues. With V trimmed by 5 bases and J by 0 bases, 11 bases remained unmatched. The variable domain in full, with the rest retrieved from reference TRBV11-2 and TRBJ2-6, is EAGVAQSPRYKIIEKRQSVAFWCNPISGHATLYWYQQILGQGPKLLIQFQNNGVVDDSQLPKDRFSAERLKGVDSTLKIQPAKLEDSAVYLCASSRTPRTSGRASGANVLTFGAGSRLTVL.

The chain recombines TRBV4-1 with TRBJ2-7; D is undetermined. V was pared by 0 bases and J by 4 bases, with 13 bases between. The CDR3 consists of 15 residues. Germline loops: CDR1 MGHRA, CDR2 YSYEKL. The CDR3 here is CASSQEVKGDYEQYV. DNA for the CDR3: TGCGCCAGCAGCCAAGAAGTTAAGGGTGATTACGAGCAGTACGTC.

The V call is TRBV29-1, the J call TRBJ1-1; 7 bases map to TRBD1. This CDR3 is 14 amino acids long. Per germline, CDR1 SQVTM and CDR2 ANQGSEA. V gave up 6 bases and J gave up 1 base; unmatched junction bases: 8. For the CDR3, the DNA is TGCAGCGTGCAAGTACAGGGGAAGAACACTGAAGCTTTCTTT. Encoded protein: CSVQVQGKNTEAFF.

This clonotype was counted a few times. The gene calls are TRBV12-3 or TRBV12-4 and TRBJ2-5, with 10 bases that match TRBD1. V lost 7 bases, J lost 5 bases, and 7 bases stayed unmatched. This CDR3 comprises 14 residues. The CDR3 bases are TGTGCCAGCAAACGACAGGGGGCTTTGGAGACCCAGTACTTC. It encodes CASKRQGALETQYF.

The rearrangement links TRBV20-1 to TRBJ2-4; D unclear. Trimming left V 2 bases short and J 0 bases short, with 8 bases between. The CDR3 is 14 amino acids. Germline V gene data show CDR1 as DFQATT and CDR2 as SNEGSKA (reference sequence). The CDR3 here is CSARSSLAKNIQYF. Written as DNA, the CDR3 is TGCAGTGCTAGATCCTCCCTAGCCAAAAACATTCAGTACTTC.

With regard to this clonotype: At one boundary the junction diverges from the germline segment, which might be a read error. CDR3 amino acids: CASNVAGEVYEQYF. DNA of the CDR3: TGTGCCAGCAACGTAGCGGGAGAGGTATACGAGCAGTACTTC. The chain combines TRBV9 with TRBJ2-7, with 9 nucleotides matching TRBD2. Germline V CDR1 and CDR2: SGDLS, YYNGEE. The CDR3 covers 14 residues.

The V and J genes are TRBV11-1 and TRBJ2-1; 10 nucleotides align to TRBD1. Losses at the gene ends were 6 bases for V and 6 bases for J; bases not matched to a gene: 17. The CDR3 length is 18 residues. The V gene's germline CDR1 is SGHAT and CDR2 FQDESV (reference sequence). The CDR3 protein is CASRGTGELQTKTNEQFF. CDR3 nucleotides: TGTGCCAGCAGAGGGACAGGGGAACTTCAAACCAAGACCAATGAGCAGTTCTTC.

The V and J genes are TRBV6-6 and TRBJ1-1, with D perhaps TRBD1 (6 bases). The germline V gene encodes CDR1 MNHNY and CDR2 SVGAGI (reference sequence). The CDR3 is made up of 13 amino acids. Trimming took off 2 bases at V and 10 bases at J, with 14 bases between the two ends. The CDR3 nucleotides read TGTGCCAGCAGTTACGGACCGGAGGGGGTAGCTTTCTTT. Translation gives CASSYGPEGVAFF.

This chain links TRBV6-4 with TRBJ1-1; D might be TRBD1 (6 bases). Germline-derived CDR1 and CDR2 are MRHNA and SNTAGT. V was pared by 0 bases and J by 4 bases, with 15 bases between. The CDR3 spans 16 residues. CDR3 sequence: CASSDSNGGAATEAFF. The CDR3, as DNA: TGTGCCAGCAGTGACTCGAATGGGGGCGCCGCCACTGAAGCTTTCTTT.

A few counts support this clonotype. CDR3 DNA sequence: TGTGCCAGCAGCGACAGGGTAGGTCGGACTGAAGCTTTCTTT. Protein product: CASSDRVGRTEAFF. The gene calls are TRBV7-2 and TRBJ1-1; TRBD1 matches at 7 bases. The germline gives CDR1 SGHTA, CDR2 FQGNSA. The trim removed 5 bases at V and 5 bases at J, leaving 8 bases unmatched. The CDR3 is 14 amino acids.

The rearrangement uses TRBV20-1 and TRBJ1-2, with a weak D call TRBD1 (6 bases). V shed 1 base and J shed 3 bases, with 15 bases lying between them. CDR3 length equals 15 residues. Germline V gene lookup returns CDR1 DFQATT and CDR2 SNEGSKA (reference sequence). Here the CDR3 DNA reads TGCAGTGCTAGAGTATATGGGTCAGGGGACTATGGCTACACCTTC. Translating it yields CSARVYGSGDYGYTF.

This clonotype was seen once. The V gene is TRBV20-1, the J gene TRBJ2-3; D is ambiguous. V lost 3 bases and J lost 0, with 4 bases in between. The germline CDR1 and CDR2 sequences are DFQATT and SNEGSKA (reference sequence). The CDR3 extends over 12 amino acids. The CDR3: CSARSSTDTQYF. CDR3 sequence (DNA): TGCAGTGCTAGGAGCAGCACAGATACGCAGTATTTT.

The chain has TRBV27 and TRBJ2-7; 12 nucleotides align to TRBD2. Germline V gene lookup returns CDR1 MNHEY and CDR2 SMNVEV (reference sequence). CDR3 size: 16 residues. V shed 5 bases, J shed 2 bases, and the junction held 7 bases outside the gene matches. The CDR3 protein is CASSPQLAGGTYEQYF. The CDR3 coding sequence is TGTGCCAGCAGTCCGCAACTAGCGGGAGGTACCTACGAGCAGTACTTC.

This chain uses TRBV29-1 with TRBJ1-2; D possibly corresponds to TRBD1 (5 bases). Per the germline V gene, CDR1 is SQVTM and CDR2 is ANQGSEA. Trimming took off 7 bases at V and 2 bases at J, with 17 bases between the two ends. The CDR3 sequence is 14 residues long. As DNA, the CDR3 is TGCAGCGCCATCAGACTGGGGACGAACTATGGCTACACCTTC. It codes for CSAIRLGTNYGYTF.

This clonotype was seen many times. J is TRBJ2-1 and V is TRBV7-2; TRBD1 matches 8 bases. V shed 8 bases and J 10 bases; nucleotides not matched to a gene: 10. Germline V gene sequence: CDR1 SGHTA, CDR2 FQGNSA. The CDR3 has 13 residues. The DNA for the CDR3 is TGTGCCAGCCGAGTTCAGGGGGCGTTCGAGCAGTTCTTC. As protein: CASRVQGAFEQFF.